One and the same sample provided the 7 T cell receptor beta chains below, sequenced in a study of STAT5B mutations in CD4+ large granular lymphocyte leukemia (dated by TCRdb to 2022 to 2024). Library creation used the immunoSEQ multiplex PCR assay. Entries here come from immuneACCESS through TCRdb and include only in-frame sequences with V and J called. Some clones fail to appear in such tables; in the studies checked, an unresolved V gene covers under half of the shortfall, and the cause of the remainder is unknown. A total of approximately 30,000 clones appear in this sample, approximately 82% of them only once. The ten most abundant clones make up roughly 7.7% of the sample. The sequenced sample consisted of CD4+ T cells from blood buffy coats. Receptor source: a human donor in good health.

The V call is TRBV14, the J call TRBJ2-1; D could derive from TRBD1 or TRBD2 (5 bases each). Germline CDR1 SGHDN, CDR2 FVKESK. The CDR3 is 15 amino acids. Between the trimmed V and J ends, which lost 2 bases and 4 bases, there was a span of 12 bases. CDR3 bases: TGTGCCAGCAGCCAACGGAGAGGGGTGTACAATGAGCAGTTCTTC. Translated: CASSQRRGVYNEQFF.

The chain links TRBV18 to TRBJ1-2; possible D gene TRBD1, 6 bases. The germline V gene encodes CDR1 KGHSH and CDR2 LQKENI. This CDR3 is built from 15 residues. Trimming shortened V by 1 base and J by 6 bases, and 15 bases separated the two germline ends. The CDR3 protein is CASSPRRGAYDGYTF. Here the CDR3 DNA reads TGTGCCAGCTCACCACGGCGGGGGGCTTACGATGGCTACACCTTC.

This sequence joins TRBV4-1 and TRBJ2-3, with 7 bases matching TRBD1. The CDR3 is 15 amino acids. Germline values: CDR1 MGHRA, CDR2 YSYEKL. The trim removed 0 bases at V and 5 bases at J, leaving 5 bases unmatched. CDR3 protein: CASSQDRPGGDTQYF. The CDR3 DNA reads TGCGCCAGCAGCCAAGATCGGCCAGGGGGAGATACGCAGTATTTT.

The chain uses TRBV10-3 and TRBJ2-3; 12 bases are shared with TRBD2. Per the germline V gene, CDR1 is ENHRY and CDR2 is SYGVKD. The length of the CDR3 is 17 residues. J was trimmed by 3 bases and V by 6 bases; bases with no gene match: 10. CDR3 sequence reads: CAISEILTSGSTDTQYF. In nucleotides, the CDR3 is TGTGCCATCAGCGAGATCCTGACTAGCGGGAGTACAGATACGCAGTATTTT.

The J gene is TRBJ2-5, the V gene TRBV28, with a weak D call TRBD2 (6 bases). Germline assignment: CDR1 MDHEN and CDR2 SYDVKM. The V and J ends lost 2 bases and 4 bases respectively, with 8 bases between them. The CDR3 loop spans 13 amino acids. CDR3 amino acids: CASSLAGPETQYF. In DNA, the CDR3 is TGTGCCAGCAGTTTAGCGGGGCCAGAGACCCAGTACTTC.

This clone was seen a few times. The chain couples TRBV18 to TRBJ1-1; D possibly corresponds to TRBD1 (5 bases). The CDR3 covers 13 residues. Per germline, CDR1 KGHSH and CDR2 LQKENI. The V gene lost 5 bases and the J gene lost 4 bases, with 11 bases spanning the gap. In nucleotides, the CDR3 is TGTGCCAGCTCAGGGGCCCGAGGCACTGAAGCTTTCTTT. This codes for CASSGARGTEAFF.

V and J are TRBV6-1 and TRBJ2-5, with 9 nucleotides matching TRBD1. Per the germline V gene, CDR1 is MNHNS and CDR2 is SASEGT. The CDR3 is made up of 15 amino acids. Trimming cost V 4 bases and J 5 bases; bases outside gene matches: 8. CDR3 amino acids: CASSVIQGAWETQYF. DNA of the CDR3: TGTGCCAGCAGTGTAATACAGGGGGCGTGGGAGACCCAGTACTTC.